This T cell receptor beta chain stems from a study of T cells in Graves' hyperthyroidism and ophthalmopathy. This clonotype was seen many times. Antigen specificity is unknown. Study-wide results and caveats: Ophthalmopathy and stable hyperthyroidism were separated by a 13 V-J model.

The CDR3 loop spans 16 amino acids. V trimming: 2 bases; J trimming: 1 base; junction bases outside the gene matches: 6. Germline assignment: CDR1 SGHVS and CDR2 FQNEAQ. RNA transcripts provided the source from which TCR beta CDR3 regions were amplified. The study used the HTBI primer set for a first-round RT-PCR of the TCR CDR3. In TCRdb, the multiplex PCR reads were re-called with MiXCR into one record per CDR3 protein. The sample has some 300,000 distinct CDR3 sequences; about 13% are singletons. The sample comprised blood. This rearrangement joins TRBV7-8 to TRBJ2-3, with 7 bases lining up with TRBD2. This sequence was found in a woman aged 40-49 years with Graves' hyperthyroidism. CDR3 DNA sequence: TGTGCCAGCAGCTTACGGCGGCTAGCGGGCACAGATACGCAGTATTTT. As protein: CASSLRRLAGTDTQYF.